This T cell receptor (beta chain) stems from a study of shared clonotypes between healthy human individuals. At the level of the study: Aged between 18 and 49, the donors were two women and a few men. Regarding the study as a whole: At large depth, rarefaction still showed sorted-subset sequencing to be incomplete.

The CDR3 has 14 residues. Trimming cost V 1 base and J 0 bases, with 8 bases left between them. Germline V gene sequence: CDR1 SGHDT, CDR2 YYEEEE. In this sample, this clone turned up once. The antigen is not known. Authors' analysis steps: Because ImmunoSEQ provided only junction sequences with no quality scores, the filtering differed. Repertoires were generated with immunoSEQ multiplex PCR, while TCRdb's copy carries only in-frame clones and drops some. V, J and clone size derive from that table, while D and trimming were established from the DNA sequence. The sample gives 2 million to 3 million clones, 93% of which show up once; about 0.38% is in the top ten.

J is TRBJ2-7 and V is TRBV5-6, with D maybe TRBD1 (5 bases). This sequence originates from a young man in good health. Some clones in this sample may be carry-over from other donors' samples. The sample consisted of naive CD4+ T cells from PBMCs. Subset reported: CD45RA+ positively selected. As DNA, the CDR3 is TGTGCCAGCAGCTTGTCACAGGTCTCCTACGAGCAGTACTTC. Translation gives CASSLSQVSYEQYF.